This T cell receptor (beta chain) was sequenced for a study of blood T cell repertoires in COVID-19. Study background: PBMCs, B-cell-depleted T cells, or T cells provided the cDNA or gDNA that made up the material.

Germline CDR1 is SGHRS and CDR2 is YFSETQ. With 7 bases clipped from V and 7 bases from J, the junction kept 12 bases outside the gene matches. The CDR3 runs 14 residues. Original data processing: Amplification of reference gene primers provided the estimated nucleated cell counts. Profiling relied on immunoSEQ multiplex PCR, and the TCRdb table lists in-frame clones only, not all of them. From that table come the V and J calls and clone size; the DNA was used to work out D and trimming. The data hold about 87,000 clones, with 60% to 80% observed a single time. V and J are TRBV5-1 and TRBJ2-7; TRBD1 agrees at 9 bases. Sequenced input: peripheral blood. This clonotype originated in a woman aged 45 to 65 with acute or convalescent COVID-19. CDR3 sequence: CASAPGTGSWEQYF. As DNA, the CDR3 is TGCGCCAGCGCCCCGGGGACAGGGTCCTGGGAGCAGTACTTC.